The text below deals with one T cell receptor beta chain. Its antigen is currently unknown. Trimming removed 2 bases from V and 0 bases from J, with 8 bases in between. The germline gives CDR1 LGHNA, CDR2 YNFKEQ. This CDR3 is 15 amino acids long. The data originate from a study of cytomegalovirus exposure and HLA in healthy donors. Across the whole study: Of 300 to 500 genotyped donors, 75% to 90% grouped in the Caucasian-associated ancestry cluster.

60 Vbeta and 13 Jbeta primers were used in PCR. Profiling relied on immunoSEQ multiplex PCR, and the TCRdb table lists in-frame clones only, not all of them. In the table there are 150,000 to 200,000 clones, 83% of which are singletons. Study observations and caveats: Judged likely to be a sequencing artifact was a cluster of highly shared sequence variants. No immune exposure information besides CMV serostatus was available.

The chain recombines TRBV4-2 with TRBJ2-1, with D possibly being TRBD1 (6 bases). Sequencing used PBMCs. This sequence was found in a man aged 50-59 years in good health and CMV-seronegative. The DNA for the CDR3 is TGTGCCAGCAGCCAACTGGACAGCTCCTACAATGAGCAGTTCTTC. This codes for CASSQLDSSYNEQFF.